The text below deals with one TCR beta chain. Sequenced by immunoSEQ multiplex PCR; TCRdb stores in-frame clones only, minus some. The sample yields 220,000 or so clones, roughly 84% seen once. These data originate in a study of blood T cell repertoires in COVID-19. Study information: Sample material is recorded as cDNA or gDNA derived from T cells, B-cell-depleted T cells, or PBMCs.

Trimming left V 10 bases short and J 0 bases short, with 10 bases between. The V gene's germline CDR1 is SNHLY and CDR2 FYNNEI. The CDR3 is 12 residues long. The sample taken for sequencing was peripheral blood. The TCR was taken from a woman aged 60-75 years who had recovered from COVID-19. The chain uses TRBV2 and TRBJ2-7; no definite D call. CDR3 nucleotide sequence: TGTGCCACAGCAGCGAGCTCCTACGAGCAGTACTTC. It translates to CATAASSYEQYF.